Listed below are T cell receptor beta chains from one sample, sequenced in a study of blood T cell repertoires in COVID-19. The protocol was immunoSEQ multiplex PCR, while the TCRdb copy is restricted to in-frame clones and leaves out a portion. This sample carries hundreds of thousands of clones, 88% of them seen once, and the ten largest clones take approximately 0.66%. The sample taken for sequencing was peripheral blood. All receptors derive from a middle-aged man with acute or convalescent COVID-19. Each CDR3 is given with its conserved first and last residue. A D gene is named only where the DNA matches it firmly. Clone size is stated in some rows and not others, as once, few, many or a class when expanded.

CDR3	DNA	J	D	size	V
CASSTQGWVRTEAFF	TGTGCCAGTAGTACCCAAGGATGGGTGAGGACTGAAGCTTTCTTT	TRBJ1-1	.	.	TRBV19
CASDAAGGRREKLFF	TGTGCCAGCGATGCGGCGGGGGGCAGGCGGGAAAAACTGTTTTTT	TRBJ1-4	.	.	TRBV28
CASMTDLGLPEAFF	TGTGCCAGCATGACAGACTTGGGACTACCTGAAGCTTTCTTT	TRBJ1-1	.	.	TRBV6-5
CASSQRSGTEAFF	TGCGCCAGCAGCCAAAGATCGGGGACTGAAGCTTTCTTT	TRBJ1-1	.	.	TRBV4-3
CASSLRGRGSLLGGANVLTF	TGTGCCAGCAGCTTACGAGGCAGGGGGTCCCTCTTAGGTGGGGCCAACGTCCTGACTTTC	TRBJ2-6	TRBD1	once	TRBV7-8
CAIRKTDMNTEAFF	TGTGCCATCAGAAAGACAGACATGAACACTGAAGCTTTCTTT	TRBJ1-1	.	.	TRBV10-3
CASSFEDRASPLHF	TGTGCCAGCAGTTTTGAGGACAGGGCCTCACCCCTCCACTTT	TRBJ1-6	TRBD1	.	TRBV27
CASSFEGLPGTQYF	TGTGCCAGCAGTTTCGAGGGACTTCCCGGCACGCAGTATTTT	TRBJ2-3	.	.	TRBV27
CASTLGGGNSNQPQHF	TGTGCCAGCACCCTTGGGGGGGGAAATAGCAATCAGCCCCAGCATTTT	TRBJ1-5	.	.	TRBV28
CASSYSPHEATTEAFF	TGTGCCAGCAGTTACTCGCCTCACGAGGCGACCACTGAAGCTTTCTTT	TRBJ1-1	.	.	TRBV6-5